Below, one T cell receptor (beta chain) is given with its context. Its antigen has not been determined. Per-nucleotide qualities are absent, and no much larger clonotype sits a single base away. To sequence the TCRbeta CDR3 region, genomic DNA was isolated from the sorted cells. The immunoSEQ Assay was used to sequence the TCRbeta CDR3 regions. TCRdb re-hosts the immuneACCESS table, in-frame sequences only. Its copies lack some clones; in the studies checked, an unresolved V gene accounts for under half of them, and the cause for the rest is not known. This sample lists 90,000 or so clones; 90% to 95% were detected once. Approximately 2.5% of the sample rests with the top ten. According to the germline V gene, CDR1 reads MDHEN and CDR2 reads SYDVKM. The CDR3 holds 15 amino acids from the cysteine to the phenylalanine. The retained sequence is limited to the CDR3, 45 bases, with the frame set at the first base. Trimming at the junction amounts to 6 bases on V and 0 bases on J, and the germline ends lie 9 bases apart.

Patients with autoimmune disease history or receiving systemic immunosuppression were excluded from the trial. Peripheral blood for TCR sequencing was collected from all dose cohorts at baseline, on cycle 4 day 1, and on cycle 7 day 1. The samples were drawn from a first-in-human, open-label, multicenter phase I dose-escalation trial of ivuxolimab. Adults with locally advanced or metastatic melanoma, renal cell, hepatocellular, or head and neck squamous cell carcinoma were enrolled in the trial. Before TCR sequencing, CD4+ T cells and CD8+ T cells from peripheral blood were sorted into separate populations. The data derive from a study of OX40 agonist ivuxolimab in advanced cancers. Regarding the complete study: Ivuxolimab, which targeted the costimulatory receptor OX40 (CD134), was an agonistic, fully human IgG2 monoclonal antibody. Three dose-escalation patients achieved partial responses, one with hepatocellular carcinoma and two with cutaneous melanoma. Intravenous ivuxolimab was administered to patients every 2 weeks at six dose levels: 0.01, 0.1, 0.3, 1.5, 3 and 10 mg/kg. Peripheral TCRbeta sequencing was intended to test whether TCR sequence diversity was altered and clonal T-cell expansion was caused by ivuxolimab. The paper describes the monotherapy dose-escalation part (N of about 52 patients) of the phase I trial of ivuxolimab. Of the 50 to 55 patients in dose escalation, about 20 had hepatocellular carcinoma, some 15 had melanoma, 9 had renal cell carcinoma and 9 had head and neck cancer. Prior anti-PD-1, anti-PD-L1 or anti-CTLA-4 therapy was permitted, and 35% to 40% of dose-escalation patients had received checkpoint inhibitors. The dose-escalation cohort was roughly 87% male with a mean age of approximately 60 years, ranging from roughly 23 to 79. The full study reports these points: At doses of 0.1 to 3.0 mg/kg, clonal expansion of both CD4+ and CD8+ T cells in blood was seen between baseline and week 6. Which antigens the clonally expanded peripheral T cells were specific for was not determined. Partial responders in the 0.1-3.0 mg/kg groups had among the lowest normalized peripheral clonal expansion, especially among CD8+ T cells. On average, CD8+ T cells showed more expanded clones than CD4+ T cells after ivuxolimab. Low levels of normalized T-cell clonal expansion were also seen in some nonresponding patients.

Material: CD4+ or CD8+ T cells sorted from blood, obtained in a trial of the OX40 agonist ivuxolimab. This TCR came from an adult with an advanced solid tumor such as melanoma, head and neck, liver or kidney cancer. The V and J segments used are TRBV28 and TRBJ2-6; too little of a D gene remains to name it. CDR3 sequence: CASRKRNSGANVLTF. The DNA is TGTGCCAGCAGGAAACGGAACTCTGGGGCCAACGTCCTGACTTTC.